This T cell receptor beta chain was sequenced during a study of blood T cell repertoires in COVID-19. Profiling relied on immunoSEQ multiplex PCR, and the TCRdb table lists in-frame clones only, not all of them. Of more than 250,000 clones detected, more than 75% appear once; the ten largest clones hold 1%. J was trimmed by 4 bases and V by 7 bases; bases with no gene match: 10. The CDR3 runs 15 residues. CDR1 is PRHDT, CDR2 FYEKMQ, per germline (reference sequence). V gene TRBV13 combines with J gene TRBJ1-2, with 9 bases lining up with TRBD1. The TCR originated in a man in his fifties or sixties with active or convalescent COVID-19. The sequenced material came from peripheral blood. The CDR3 bases are TGTGCCAGCACCACTACAGGGGGCGCAGGCTATGGCTACACCTTC. Encoded protein: CASTTTGGAGYGYTF.